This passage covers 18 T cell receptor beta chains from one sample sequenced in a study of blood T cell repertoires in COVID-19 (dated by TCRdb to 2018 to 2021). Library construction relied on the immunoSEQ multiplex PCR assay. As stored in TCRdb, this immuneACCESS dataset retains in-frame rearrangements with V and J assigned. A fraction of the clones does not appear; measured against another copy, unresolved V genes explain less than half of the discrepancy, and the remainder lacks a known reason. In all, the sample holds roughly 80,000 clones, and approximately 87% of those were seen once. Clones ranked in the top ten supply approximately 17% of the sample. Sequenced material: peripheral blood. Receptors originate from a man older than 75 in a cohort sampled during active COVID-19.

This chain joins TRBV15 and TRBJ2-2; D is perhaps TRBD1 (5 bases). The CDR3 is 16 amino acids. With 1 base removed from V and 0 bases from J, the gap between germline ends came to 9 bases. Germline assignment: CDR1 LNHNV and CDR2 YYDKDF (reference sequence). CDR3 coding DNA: TGTGCCACCAGCAGAGGCCAGGGCTCGAACACCGGGGAGCTGTTTTTT. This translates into CATSRGQGSNTGELFF.

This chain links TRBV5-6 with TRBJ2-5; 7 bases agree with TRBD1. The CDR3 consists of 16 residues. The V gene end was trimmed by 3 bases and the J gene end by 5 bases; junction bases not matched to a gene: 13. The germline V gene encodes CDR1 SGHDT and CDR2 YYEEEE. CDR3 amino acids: CASSSFLDREGETQYF. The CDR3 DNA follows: TGTGCCAGCAGCTCCTTCCTAGACAGGGAAGGGGAGACCCAGTACTTC.

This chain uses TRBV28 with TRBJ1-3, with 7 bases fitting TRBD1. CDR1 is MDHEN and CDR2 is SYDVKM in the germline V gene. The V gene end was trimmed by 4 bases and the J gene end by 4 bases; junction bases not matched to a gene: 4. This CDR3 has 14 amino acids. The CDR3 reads CASSSTGSGNTIYF. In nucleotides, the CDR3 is TGTGCCAGCAGTTCGACAGGGTCCGGAAACACCATATATTTT.

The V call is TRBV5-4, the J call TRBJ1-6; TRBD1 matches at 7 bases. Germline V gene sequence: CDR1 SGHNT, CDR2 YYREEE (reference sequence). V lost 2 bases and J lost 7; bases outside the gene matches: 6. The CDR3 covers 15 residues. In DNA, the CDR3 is TGTGCCAGCAGCTTTGGGTCAGGGGGAAATTCACCCCTCCACTTT. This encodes CASSFGSGGNSPLHF.

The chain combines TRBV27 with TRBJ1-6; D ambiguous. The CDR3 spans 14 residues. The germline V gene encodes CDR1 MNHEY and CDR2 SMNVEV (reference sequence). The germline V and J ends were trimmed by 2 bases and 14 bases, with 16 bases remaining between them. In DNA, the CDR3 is TGTGCCAGCAGTTTACGAGGAAACCCGTCGTCCCTCCACTTT. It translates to CASSLRGNPSSLHF.

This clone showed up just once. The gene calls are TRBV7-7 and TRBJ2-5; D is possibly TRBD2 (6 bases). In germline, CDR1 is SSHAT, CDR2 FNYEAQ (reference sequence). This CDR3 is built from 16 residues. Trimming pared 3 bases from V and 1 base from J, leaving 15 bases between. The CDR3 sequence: CASSLGRDPGQETQYF. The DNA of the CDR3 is TGTGCCAGCAGCTTGGGGCGGGATCCGGGCCAAGAGACCCAGTACTTC.

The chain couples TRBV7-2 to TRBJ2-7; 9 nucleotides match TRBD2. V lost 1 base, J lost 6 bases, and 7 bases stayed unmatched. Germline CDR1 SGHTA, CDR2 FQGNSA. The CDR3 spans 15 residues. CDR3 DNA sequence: TGTGCCAGCAGCTTAGATAGCGGGGGCAGGGGCGAGCAGTACTTC. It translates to CASSLDSGGRGEQYF.

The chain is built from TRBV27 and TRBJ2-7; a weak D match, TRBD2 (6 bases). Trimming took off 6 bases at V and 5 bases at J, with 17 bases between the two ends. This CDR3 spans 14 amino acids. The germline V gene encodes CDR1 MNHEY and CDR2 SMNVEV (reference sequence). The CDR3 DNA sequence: TGTGCCAGCAGGCTATCCGGGGGAGTCAACGAGCAGTACTTC. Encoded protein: CASRLSGGVNEQYF.

CDR3 in amino acids: CASSEGRSTREQYV. The DNA for the CDR3 is TGTGCCAGCAGTGAAGGGCGGAGTACACGGGAGCAGTACGTC. The gene calls are TRBV6-1 and TRBJ2-7, with no clear D. CDR3 length: 14 residues. Germline CDR1 and CDR2: MNHNS and SASEGT. V was cut by 1 base and J by 7 bases, with 14 bases left in between.

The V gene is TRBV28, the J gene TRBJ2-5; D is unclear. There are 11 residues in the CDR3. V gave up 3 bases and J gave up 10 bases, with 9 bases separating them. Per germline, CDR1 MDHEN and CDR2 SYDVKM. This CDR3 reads CASSFGRLQYF. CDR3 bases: TGTGCCAGCAGTTTTGGGCGCCTCCAGTACTTC.

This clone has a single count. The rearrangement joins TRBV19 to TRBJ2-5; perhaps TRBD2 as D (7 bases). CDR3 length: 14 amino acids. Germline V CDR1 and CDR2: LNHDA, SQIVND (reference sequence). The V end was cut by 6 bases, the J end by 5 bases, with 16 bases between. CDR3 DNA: TGTGCCAGTAGCCCCGGGGGGCTCGTTGAGACCCAGTACTTC. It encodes CASSPGGLVETQYF.

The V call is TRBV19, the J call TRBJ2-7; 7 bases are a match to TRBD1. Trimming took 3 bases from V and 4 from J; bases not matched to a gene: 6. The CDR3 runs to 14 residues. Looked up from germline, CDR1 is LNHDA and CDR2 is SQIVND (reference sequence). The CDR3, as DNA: TGTGCCAGTAGTATCGAAAGGGGGCCTTACGAGCAGTACTTC. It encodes CASSIERGPYEQYF.

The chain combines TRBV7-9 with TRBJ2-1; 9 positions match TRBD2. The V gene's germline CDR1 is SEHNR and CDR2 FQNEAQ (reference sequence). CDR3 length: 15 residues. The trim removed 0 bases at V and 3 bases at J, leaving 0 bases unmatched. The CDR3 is CASSLAAGGYNEQFF. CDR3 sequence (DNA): TGTGCCAGCAGCTTAGCAGCGGGGGGCTACAATGAGCAGTTCTTC.

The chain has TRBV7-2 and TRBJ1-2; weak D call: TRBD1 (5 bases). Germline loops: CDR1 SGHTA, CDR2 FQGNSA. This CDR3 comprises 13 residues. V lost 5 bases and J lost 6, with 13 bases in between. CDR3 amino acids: CASSDIGGHGYTF. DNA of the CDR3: TGTGCCAGCAGCGACATCGGGGGTCATGGCTACACCTTC.

CDR3: CASRKTDIGEQYF. The CDR3 coding sequence is TGTGCCAGCAGGAAGACAGACATAGGTGAGCAGTACTTC. This chain joins TRBV3-1 (or the pseudogene TRBV3-2) and TRBJ2-7, with D possibly matching TRBD1 (5 bases). The CDR3 covers 13 residues. Trimming removed 6 bases from V and 7 bases from J, with 16 bases in between. The germline V gene encodes CDR1 LGHDT and CDR2 YNNKEL (reference sequence).

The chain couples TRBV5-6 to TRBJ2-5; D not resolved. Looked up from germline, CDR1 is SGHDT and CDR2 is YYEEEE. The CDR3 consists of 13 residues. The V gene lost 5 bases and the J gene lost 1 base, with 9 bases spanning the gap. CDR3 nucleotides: TGTGCCAGCAGTGGTAGTCCCCAAGAGACCCAGTACTTC. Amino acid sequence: CASSGSPQETQYF.

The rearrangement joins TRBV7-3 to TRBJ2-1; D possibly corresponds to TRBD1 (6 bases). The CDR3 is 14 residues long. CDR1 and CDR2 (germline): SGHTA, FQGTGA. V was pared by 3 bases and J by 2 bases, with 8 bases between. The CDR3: CASSLQGPYNEQFF. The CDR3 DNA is TGTGCCAGCAGCTTGCAGGGGCCCTACAATGAGCAGTTCTTC.

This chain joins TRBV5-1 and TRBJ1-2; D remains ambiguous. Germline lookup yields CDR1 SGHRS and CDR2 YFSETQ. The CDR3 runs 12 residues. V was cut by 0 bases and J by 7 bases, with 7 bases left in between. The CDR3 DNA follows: TGCGCCAGCAGCTTGGGGGAGGGTGGCTACACCTTC. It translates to CASSLGEGGYTF.